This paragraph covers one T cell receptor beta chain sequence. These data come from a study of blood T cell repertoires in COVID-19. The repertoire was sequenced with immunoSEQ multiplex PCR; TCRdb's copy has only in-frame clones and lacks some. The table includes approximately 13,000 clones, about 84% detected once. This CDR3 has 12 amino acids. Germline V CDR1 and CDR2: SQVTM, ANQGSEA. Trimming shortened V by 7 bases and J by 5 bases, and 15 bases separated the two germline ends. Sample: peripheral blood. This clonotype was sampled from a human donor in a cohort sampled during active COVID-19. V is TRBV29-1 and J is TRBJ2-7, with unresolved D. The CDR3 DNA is TGCAGCGGGCAGGATTCCCCCCACGAGCAGTACTTC. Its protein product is CSGQDSPHEQYF.